This record concerns one TCR beta chain sequence. The specificity of this receptor is unknown. Within one base of it there is no much larger clone, and no base qualities were kept. The donors were some 39 Caucasian individuals from Russia, aged about 6 to 95 years, who were systemically healthy. Roughly 10 milliliters of peripheral blood were drawn from each donor into EDTA-treated Vacutainer tubes. Ficoll-Paque density-gradient centrifugation was used to isolate PBMCs, with at least 6.5 million per sample. Trizol reagent was used to extract total RNA from PBMCs, with at least 5.5 micrograms per sample. For every donor, flow cytometry on a PBMC aliquot measured the percentage of naive CD45RAhigh/CD27high T cells. This entry belongs to a study of blood T cells in healthy people across ages (dated by TCRdb to the mid-2010s). Turning to the overall study: Template switching captured roughly one uniquely barcoded TCR beta cDNA molecule per two T cells in model experiments. The study measured age-related changes in TCR beta repertoire diversity using deep sequencing normalized with unique cDNA molecular identifiers. The donors were split into four age groups: young (average around 17 years), middle-aged (around 40), aged (approximately 60) and long-lived (82). Donors of different ages were randomly distributed across sequencing lanes to avoid experimental bias. Using the same blood draw, the study looked at two additional independent replicas of 1 million unique cDNA reads for two donors, one aged 18 to 30 and the other aged 80 or older.

According to the germline V gene (reference sequence), CDR1 reads MNHEY and CDR2 reads SMNVEV. At the junction V is shortened by 5 bases and J by 3 bases; bases outside the gene matches: 4. Measured from the cysteine to the phenylalanine, the CDR3 is 14 residues long. Just the 42-base CDR3 DNA is kept, in frame starting at base 1. Overall study results and their limits: Compared with the aged group, more naive CD4+ T cells, fewer expanded clones and increased TCR diversity were shown by the long-lived group, suggesting age selection. Bulk unsorted PBMC profiling prevented conclusive comparison of naive and antigen-experienced compartments. Because donor CMV infection status was unknown, age-related changes in expanded clonotypes were potentially confounded. Observed TCR beta diversity correlated strongly with the percentage of naive T cells measured by flow cytometry. As age increased, observed TCR beta diversity per million T cells dropped in a roughly linear way, and a significant reduction was already evident by age around 41. Total diversity estimates from one million sequenced T cells were considered lower bounds and underestimates.

The protocol used for the library was 5' RACE. Reads for this sample came from an Illumina HiSeq 2500. A second PCR of about 7 to 12 cycles was performed with a sample-barcoded 5' primer and a J-beta primer mix. A template-switch 5' adaptor carrying 12 random nucleotides introduced a unique molecular identifier onto each TCR beta cDNA molecule. Each sample yielded at least 2.5 million CDR3-containing paired-end reads. First-strand cDNA synthesis was performed from all RNA using the Mint cDNA synthesis kit, with priming by a TRBC-specific oligonucleotide. Following uracil-DNA glycosylase treatment, a first 18-cycle PCR with universal primers M1SS and BC2_uni_R was performed on all cDNA. From the authors' description of their analysis: For normalization, 1 million high-quality reads were randomly selected from each sample, with every read carrying a distinct molecular identifier. Reads with shared molecular identifiers were discarded instead of being binned into consensus sequences. CDR3 identification, clonotype clustering and error correction used MiTCR with a Q25 quality threshold and the strictest error-elimination algorithm. A nonparametric unseen species model with Euler transformation was used to estimate a lower bound on total TCR beta diversity. TCRdb passed the public sequencing reads through fastp at Q25 and MiXCR, retaining productive beta sequences. Each entry is one CDR3 protein sequence, shown with its most common DNA and genes. The V and J calls were not made by the authors but by TCRdb's processing. The sample table holds 1.5 million to 2 million distinct CDR3 sequences, of which about 49% were seen once. Of the sample, less than 2.5% falls within the top ten clones.

Material: blood. This sequence uses TRBV27 and TRBJ2-4, with 7 bases in between that match TRBD1. The TCR comes from a woman aged 40 to 55 in good health. At the DNA level, the sequence is TGTGCCAGCAGTGTCCGGGACAGCAAAAACATTCAGTACTTC. This yields the protein CASSVRDSKNIQYF.